The 13 T cell receptor beta chains reported below all come from one sample, sequenced in a study of monozygotic twins with cystic fibrosis listed by TCRdb under 2021. The method behind the library was the immunoSEQ multiplex PCR assay. TCRdb retrieved this table from immuneACCESS and kept in-frame rearrangements only. Not all clones are present; in checked studies, unresolved V genes account for under half, and no reason is known for the remainder. In this sample the table shows tens of thousands of clones, roughly 90% of which occur a single time. 0.85% to 1% of the sample is taken by the ten largest. Sequenced sample: blood. The receptors derive from a girl aged 2 to 9 with cystic fibrosis.

The V and J genes are TRBV5-6 and TRBJ1-1, with D perhaps matching TRBD1 (6 bases). With 0 bases removed from V and 1 base from J, the gap between germline ends came to 13 bases. Germline values: CDR1 SGHDT, CDR2 YYEEEE. This CDR3 region has 16 residues. In nucleotides, the CDR3 is TGTGCCAGCAGCTTGGCCAACGGGGGCCGGAACACTGAAGCTTTCTTT. Translated, it gives CASSLANGGRNTEAFF.

This clone was counted a single time. The V gene is TRBV9, the J gene TRBJ1-1, with 9 bases that match TRBD1. Germline CDR1 reads SGDLS; CDR2 reads YYNGEE. The length of the CDR3 is 15 residues. With V trimmed by 3 bases and J by 5 bases, 8 bases remained unmatched. The DNA of the CDR3 is TGTGCCAGCAGCGCCTTACAGGGGGCGCCGACTGAAGCTTTCTTT. Protein: CASSALQGAPTEAFF.

The chain uses TRBV5-4 and TRBJ1-4; a possible D gene is TRBD1 (6 bases). This CDR3 is built from 15 residues. Looked up from germline, CDR1 is SGHNT and CDR2 is YYREEE (reference sequence). Trimming took off 0 bases at V and 8 bases at J, with 14 bases between the two ends. DNA of the CDR3: TGTGCCAGCAGCTTGGATCGGGGGGCCGAGGAAAAACTGTTTTTT. Amino acids: CASSLDRGAEEKLFF.

The rearrangement links TRBV6-4 to TRBJ2-7; the D gene is possibly TRBD2 (6 bases). V was trimmed by 4 bases and J by 4 bases, leaving 17 bases between them. Germline assignment: CDR1 MRHNA and CDR2 SNTAGT. The CDR3 runs to 15 residues. As DNA, the CDR3 is TGTGCCAGCAGTGCGGGGAGCGGAGGGATTTACGAGCAGTACTTC. Encoded protein: CASSAGSGGIYEQYF.

The CDR3, as DNA: TGTGCCAGCAGCGCGGACAGGCCTTATGGCTACACCTTC. The encoded protein is CASSADRPYGYTF. The chain employs TRBV7-9 and TRBJ1-2, with 7 bases identical to TRBD1. The CDR3 has 13 amino acids. Losses at the gene ends were 5 bases for V and 5 bases for J; bases not matched to a gene: 5. Germline assignment: CDR1 SEHNR and CDR2 FQNEAQ (reference sequence). The full variable domain, in which reference TRBV7-9 and TRBJ1-2 provide the parts outside the CDR3, is DTGVSQNPRHKITKRGQNVTFRCDPISEHNRLYWYRQTLGQGPEFLTYFQNEAQLEKSRLLSDRFSAERPKGSFSTLEIQRTEQGDSAMYLCASSADRPYGYTFGSGTRLTVV.

The rearrangement uses TRBV7-9 and TRBJ1-5; TRBD1 is a possible D gene (5 bases). Deletions cut 1 base from V and 9 bases from J, with 16 bases between. Germline loops: CDR1 SEHNR, CDR2 FQNEAQ (reference sequence). The CDR3 is made up of 15 amino acids. The CDR3 here is CASSLDRAGRWPQHF. For the CDR3, the DNA is TGTGCCAGCAGCTTAGATAGGGCGGGGCGATGGCCCCAGCATTTT.

This chain uses TRBV9 with TRBJ2-2, with a tentative D call TRBD1 (6 bases). Trimming shortened V by 3 bases and J by 5 bases, and 20 bases separated the two germline ends. The CDR3 spans 17 residues. Per germline, CDR1 SGDLS and CDR2 YYNGEE. CDR3 in amino acids: CASSGQQGIERTGELFF. The CDR3 DNA sequence: TGTGCCAGCAGCGGCCAACAGGGAATTGAGAGGACCGGGGAGCTGTTTTTT.

The V gene is TRBV7-9, the J gene TRBJ1-2; possible D gene TRBD1, 5 bases. This CDR3 has 14 amino acids. Germline assignment: CDR1 SEHNR and CDR2 FQNEAQ (reference sequence). The V end was cut by 5 bases, the J end by 2 bases, with 12 bases between. In DNA form, the CDR3 reads TGTGCCAGCAGCCTAAACCGGGGGAACTATGGCTACACCTTC. Encoded protein: CASSLNRGNYGYTF. Using reference TRBV7-9 and TRBJ1-2 for the parts outside the CDR3, the full variable domain is DTGVSQNPRHKITKRGQNVTFRCDPISEHNRLYWYRQTLGQGPEFLTYFQNEAQLEKSRLLSDRFSAERPKGSFSTLEIQRTEQGDSAMYLCASSLNRGNYGYTFGSGTRLTVV.

The rearrangement uses TRBV18 and TRBJ1-1; no clear D gene. The CDR3 is 13 residues long. V lost 5 bases to trimming and J lost 2 bases, with 9 bases between them. Germline CDR1 is KGHSH and CDR2 is LQKENI. CDR3 in amino acids: CASSSDLNTEAFF. As DNA, the CDR3 is TGTGCCAGCTCATCCGACCTTAACACTGAAGCTTTCTTT.

The J gene is TRBJ1-1, the V gene TRBV19; D unresolved. From germline, CDR1 is LNHDA and CDR2 SQIVND (reference sequence). V shed 7 bases and J shed 9 bases, with 15 bases lying between them. The CDR3 is 12 amino acids. CDR3 protein: CASIAGGVKAFF. CDR3 nucleotide sequence: TGTGCCAGTATAGCGGGAGGAGTGAAAGCTTTCTTT.

The V gene is TRBV28, the J gene TRBJ2-3, with D maybe TRBD2 (6 bases). Trimming took 3 bases from V and 4 from J, leaving 14 bases between them. The CDR3 sequence is 15 residues long. Germline V lookup: CDR1 MDHEN, CDR2 SYDVKM. In nucleotides, the CDR3 is TGTGCCAGCAGTTTTCGCGGGACGGGGGCAGATACGCAGTATTTT. Its translation: CASSFRGTGADTQYF.

This chain joins TRBV7-2 and TRBJ2-5; 13 bases are a match to TRBD2. The CDR3 runs 19 residues. CDR1 is SGHTA, CDR2 FQGNSA, per germline. Trimming took 5 bases from V and 4 from J; bases not matched to a gene: 16. The CDR3 DNA reads as TGTGCCAGCAGCGGAACCCGGGTACTAGCGGGAGGGCCGCGAGAGACCCAGTACTTC. Its protein is CASSGTRVLAGGPRETQYF.

The chain uses TRBV29-1 and TRBJ1-1; D uncertain. The CDR3 totals 13 residues. Germline loops: CDR1 SQVTM, CDR2 ANQGSEA. Trimming shortened V by 6 bases and J by 0 bases, and 11 bases separated the two germline ends. The CDR3 reads CSVSPPVNTEAFF. Written as DNA, the CDR3 is TGCAGCGTCTCCCCCCCAGTGAACACTGAAGCTTTCTTT.